The sequence of this TCR beta chain was determined in a study of post-analysis software for immune sequencing data. TCR beta cDNA libraries had unique molecular identifiers. TCRdb re-analysed the PCR reads in MiXCR, keeping a single row per CDR3 protein. The sample lists about 150,000 distinct CDR3 sequences, 30% seen once, with roughly 1.6% in the top ten. Germline V CDR1 and CDR2: MGHRA, YSYEKL. The CDR3 sequence is 17 residues long. V lost 1 base and J 4 bases, leaving 16 bases between the germline ends. This clonotype came up a few times. No antigen is known for it. General study points: Five or six TRBV segments, TRBV5-6, TRBV5-1 and TRBV20-1 among them, were found more frequent in patients than controls.

The gene calls are TRBV4-1 and TRBJ2-2; a weak D match, TRBD1 (5 bases). Input material: blood. The sequence came from a girl under 18 with multiple sclerosis. The CDR3 sequence is CASSQGDGASTTGELFF. The CDR3 DNA reads as TGCGCCAGCAGCCAAGGGGATGGGGCCTCGACCACCGGGGAGCTGTTTTTT.